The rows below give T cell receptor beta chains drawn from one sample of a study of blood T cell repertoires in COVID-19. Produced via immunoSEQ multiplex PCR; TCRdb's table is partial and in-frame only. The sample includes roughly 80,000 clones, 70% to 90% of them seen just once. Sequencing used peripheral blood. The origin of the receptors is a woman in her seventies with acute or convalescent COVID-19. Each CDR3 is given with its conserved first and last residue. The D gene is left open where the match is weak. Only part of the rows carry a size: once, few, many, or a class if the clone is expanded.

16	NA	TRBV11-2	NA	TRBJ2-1	TGTGCCAGCAGCGACCCCCGGGGGAGGCCCTACAATGAGCAGTTCTTC	CASSDPRGRPYNEQFF
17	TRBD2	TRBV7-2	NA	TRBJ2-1	TGTGCCAGCAGCTTGTTCCGACTAGCGGAGATACTCAATGAGCAGTTCTTC	CASSLFRLAEILNEQFF
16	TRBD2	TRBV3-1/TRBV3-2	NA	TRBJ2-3	TGTGCCAGCAGTGGCTTAGCGGGTTTATCGACAGATACGCAGTATTTT	CASSGLAGLSTDTQYF
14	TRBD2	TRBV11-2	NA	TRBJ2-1	TGTGCCAGCAGCTTGACTAGCGCCTACAATGAGCAGTTCTTC	CASSLTSAYNEQFF
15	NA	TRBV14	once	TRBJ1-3	TGTGCCAGCAGCCCTGGGGGCTTCTCTGGAAACACCATATATTTT	CASSPGGFSGNTIYF
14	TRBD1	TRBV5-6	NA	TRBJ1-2	TGTGCCAGCAGCATGGGACAGGTTAACTATGGCTACACCTTC	CASSMGQVNYGYTF
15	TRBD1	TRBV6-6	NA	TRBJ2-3	TGTGCCAGCAGAACCGGGACAGGTTTAACAGATACGCAGTATTTT	CASRTGTGLTDTQYF
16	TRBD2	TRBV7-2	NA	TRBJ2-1	TGTGCCAGCAGCTTAGACGCGACTAGCGGGAGTTATGAGCAGTTCTTC	CASSLDATSGSYEQFF
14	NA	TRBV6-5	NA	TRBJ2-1	TGTGCCAGCAGACCCTTACAGCGGGTAAATGAGCAGTTCTTC	CASRPLQRVNEQFF
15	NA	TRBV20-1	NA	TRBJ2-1	TGCAGTGCTAGTTTGGGGGGGCAGGACTACAATGAGCAGTTCTTC	CSASLGGQDYNEQFF
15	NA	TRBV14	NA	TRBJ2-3	TGTGCCAGCAGCCAGGCGGTAAGGGGAAAAGATACGCAGTATTTT	CASSQAVRGKDTQYF
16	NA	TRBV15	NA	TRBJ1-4	TGTGCCACCAGCAGAGATGTGGGGGGAGCGGATGAAAAACTGTTTTTT	CATSRDVGGADEKLFF
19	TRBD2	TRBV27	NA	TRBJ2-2	TGTGCCAGCAGTCTCGGACTAGCGGGGGGGCACTGGAACACCGGGGAGCTGTTTTTT	CASSLGLAGGHWNTGELFF
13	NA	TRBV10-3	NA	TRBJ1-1	TGTGCCATTTCTACAGGCCATGGCACTGAAGCTTTCTTT	CAISTGHGTEAFF
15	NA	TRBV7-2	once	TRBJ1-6	TGTGCCAGCAGCCCCCCGGTCCCCTATAATTCACCCCTCCACTTT	CASSPPVPYNSPLHF
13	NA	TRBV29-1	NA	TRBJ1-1	TGCAGCGTTGTTGGAGGGCCTGGCACTGAAGCTTTCTTT	CSVVGGPGTEAFF
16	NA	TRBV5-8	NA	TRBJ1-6	TGTGCCAGCAGCTTGGGGACAGCAGCCTATAATTCACCCCTCCACTTT	CASSLGTAAYNSPLHF
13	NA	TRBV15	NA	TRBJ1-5	TGTGCCACCGCGTGGGAGGGCAATCAGCCCCAGCATTTT	CATAWEGNQPQHF
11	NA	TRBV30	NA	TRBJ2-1	TGTGCCTTTGGACAGCAGAATGAGCAGTTCTTC	CAFGQQNEQFF
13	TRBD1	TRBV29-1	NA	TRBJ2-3	TGCAGCGTTGACACAGGGGGCACAGATACGCAGTATTTT	CSVDTGGTDTQYF
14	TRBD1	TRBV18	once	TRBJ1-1	TGTGCCAGCTTACCAGGGGGCGGGAGCACTGAAGCTTTCTTT	CASLPGGGSTEAFF
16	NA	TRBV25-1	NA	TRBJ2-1	TGTGCCAGCAGTGATTTCACTAGCACCTTTACCAATGAGCAGTTCTTC	CASSDFTSTFTNEQFF
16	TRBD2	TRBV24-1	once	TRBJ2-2	TGTGCCACCAGTGATTTCGCTAGCGGGAGTACCGGGGAGCTGTTTTTT	CATSDFASGSTGELFF
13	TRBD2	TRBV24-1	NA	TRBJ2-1	TGTGCCACCAGTGATACGTGGGGGGGGTTTCGGTTCTTC	CATSDTWGGFRFF
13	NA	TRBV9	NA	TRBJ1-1	TGTGCCAGCAGCGCCCGCCCGGGGGGTGAAGCTTTCTTT	CASSARPGGEAFF
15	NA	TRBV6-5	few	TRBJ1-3	TGTGCCAGCAGTTACGACAATCGCATTGGAAACACCATATATTTT	CASSYDNRIGNTIYF
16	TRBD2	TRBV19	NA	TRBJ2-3	TGTGCCAGTAGTCGAGCGGGAGGGCCTACCGGAGATACGCAGTATTTT	CASSRAGGPTGDTQYF
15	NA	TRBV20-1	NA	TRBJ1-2	TGCAGTGCTAGTCCAGGGGACCCTGATAACTATGGCTACACCTTC	CSASPGDPDNYGYTF
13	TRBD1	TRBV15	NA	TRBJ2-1	TGTGCCACCAGCAGTTGGCAGGGGGTTGAGCAGTTCTTC	CATSSWQGVEQFF
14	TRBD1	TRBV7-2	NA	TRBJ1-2	TGTGCCAGCAGCTTAGGGACAGGGGGGCATGGCTACACCTTC	CASSLGTGGHGYTF
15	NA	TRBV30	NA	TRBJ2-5	TGTGCCTGGAGTGTACTGTCCAGGGGCGGGGAGACCCAGTACTTC	CAWSVLSRGGETQYF
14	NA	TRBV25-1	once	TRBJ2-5	TGTGCCAGCACCGATCGCGAGACACCCCGAACCCAGTACTTC	CASTDRETPRTQYF
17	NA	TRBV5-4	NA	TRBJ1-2	TGTGCCAGCAGCTTGGATCTCTCAGGCGCCCTAAACTATGGCTACACCTTC	CASSLDLSGALNYGYTF
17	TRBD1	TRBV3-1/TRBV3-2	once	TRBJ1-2	TGTGCCAGCAGCCATGATGGACAGGGGTTGACTAACTATGGCTACACCTTC	CASSHDGQGLTNYGYTF
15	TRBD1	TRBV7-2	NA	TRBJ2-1	TGTGCCAGCAGCCCTTGGCAGGGGGCTTACAATGAGCAGTTCTTC	CASSPWQGAYNEQFF
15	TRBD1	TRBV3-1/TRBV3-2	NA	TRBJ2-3	TGTGCCAGCAGCCACGCCGGGACAGGGGTAGATACGCAGTATTTT	CASSHAGTGVDTQYF
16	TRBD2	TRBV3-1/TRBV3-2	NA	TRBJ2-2	TGTGCCAGCAGCCAACCTCGCGGGGGAAACACCGGGGAGCTGTTTTTT	CASSQPRGGNTGELFF